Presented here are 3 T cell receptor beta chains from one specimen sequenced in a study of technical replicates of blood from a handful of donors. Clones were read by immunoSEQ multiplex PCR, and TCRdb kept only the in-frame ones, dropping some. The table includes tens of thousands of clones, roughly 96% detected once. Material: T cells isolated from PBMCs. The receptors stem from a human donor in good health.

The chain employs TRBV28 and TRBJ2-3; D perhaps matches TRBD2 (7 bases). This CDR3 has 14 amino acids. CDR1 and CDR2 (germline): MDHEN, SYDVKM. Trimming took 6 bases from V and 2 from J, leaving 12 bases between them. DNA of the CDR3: TGTGCCAGCAGGAAGGGGGGGTTCACAGATACGCAGTATTTT. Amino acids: CASRKGGFTDTQYF.

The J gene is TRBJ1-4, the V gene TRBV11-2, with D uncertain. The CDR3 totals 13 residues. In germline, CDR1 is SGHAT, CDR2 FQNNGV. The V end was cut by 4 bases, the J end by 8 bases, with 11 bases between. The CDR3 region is CASSSYRSEKLFF. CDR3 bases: TGTGCCAGCAGCTCATACAGATCGGAAAAACTGTTTTTT.

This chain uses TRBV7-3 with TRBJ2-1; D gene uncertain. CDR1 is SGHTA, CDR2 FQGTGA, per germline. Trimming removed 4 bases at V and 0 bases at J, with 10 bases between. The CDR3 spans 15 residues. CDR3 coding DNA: TGTGCCAGCAGCTCCCAGGTCAGCTCCTACAATGAGCAGTTCTTC. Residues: CASSSQVSSYNEQFF.